This T cell receptor (beta chain) originates from a study (dated by TCRdb to between 2021 and 2024). PBMCs were isolated from peripheral blood, and genomic DNA from unsorted PBMCs was used for TCR beta sequencing. Paper-wide results and their limitations: According to the authors, more investigation is needed, including longitudinal sampling and evaluation of a control group.

The germline V gene (reference sequence) provides CDR1 GTSNPN and CDR2 SVGIG. There are 16 amino acids in the CDR3, from cysteine to phenylalanine inclusive. The entry retains the CDR3 DNA only, 48 bases that are in frame from base 1. V is reduced by 0 bases and J by 4 bases, leaving a spacing of 18 bases between them. TCR beta chain repertoires were profiled by survey-level sequencing on the immunoSEQ platform. Turning to the authors' computational methods: Repertoire diversity was quantified by the inverse Simpson index, and CDR3 amino acid length spectratypes and V-J pairing frequencies were compared. To annotate clonotypes specific to SARS-CoV-2, CMV, influenza A and EBV, TCR beta CDR3 sequences were compared against VDJdb. What TCRdb holds here is the immuneACCESS table cut down to in-frame rearrangements. Part of the clones is not present; checked against another copy, under half of the missing clones reflect an unresolved V gene, and the others are unexplained. V and J calls and clone size come straight from that table; D and trimming were deduced from the DNA. This sample has under 65,000 clones in its table, and 85% to 95% of those were observed once. Of the sample, about 10% is held by the ten largest clones.

With respect to this clone: Its antigen remains unidentified. The input lacks base qualities; no much larger clone sits a single base away.

In this chain, TRBV30 is recombined with TRBJ1-2; TRBD1 is a possible D gene, resting on 6 matching bases. The clonotype was recovered from a man aged 35 to 55 with rheumatoid arthritis. Sequencing was done on a sample of PBMCs. The DNA reads as follows: TGTGCCTGGAGTGTCAACGACCCAGGGGCGGGCTATGGCTACACCTTC. Its coded protein is CAWSVNDPGAGYGYTF.